The rows below give T cell receptor beta chains drawn from one sample of a study of regulatory T cells in long-lasting Graves disease. MiXCR, run by TCRdb on the multiplex PCR reads, gives a single entry per CDR3 protein. The data contain 440,000 or so distinct CDR3 sequences, over 15% of them singletons. These data also formed part of another study, on T cells in Graves' hyperthyroidism and ophthalmopathy.

The sample was peripheral blood mononuclear cells (PBMCs), taken at new diagnosis, from a patient treated with antithyroid drugs. The receptor set was obtained from a woman under 40 with Graves disease. Both conserved end residues are part of each CDR3. Fields, in order: clone size, D gene, J gene, V gene, CDR3 DNA, CDR3 protein. D genes are given only for firm matches. Clone size is given for some rows only: seen once, a few or many times, or a class if the clone is expanded.

abundance: .
d_gene: TRBD2
j_gene: TRBJ2-3
v_gene: TRBV5-4
CDR3nt: TGTGCCAGCACGGGACTAGCGGACACAGATACGCAGTATTTT
CDR3aa: CASTGLADTDTQYF

abundance: many
d_gene: .
j_gene: TRBJ1-1
v_gene: TRBV7-8
CDR3nt: TGTGCCAGCAGCCACCCCCCCTCTGGGGTGGGCACTGAAGCTTTCTTT
CDR3aa: CASSHPPSGVGTEAFF

abundance: .
d_gene: TRBD2
j_gene: TRBJ2-1
v_gene: TRBV6-5
CDR3nt: TGTGCCAGCAGTTACGTTAGCGGGAGTCTTAATGAGCGGTTCTTC
CDR3aa: CASSYVSGSLNERFF

abundance: .
d_gene: TRBD2
j_gene: TRBJ2-7
v_gene: TRBV27
CDR3nt: TGTGCCAGCAGTTTTCGGGAGGGGTTCTCCGATTACGAGCAGTACTTC
CDR3aa: CASSFREGFSDYEQYF

abundance: many
d_gene: TRBD2
j_gene: TRBJ2-5
v_gene: TRBV18
CDR3nt: TGTGCCAGCTCCCCAGGGACTAGCGGGAGACAAGAGACCCAGTACTTC
CDR3aa: CASSPGTSGRQETQYF

abundance: many
d_gene: .
j_gene: TRBJ2-7
v_gene: TRBV7-8
CDR3nt: TGTGCCAGCAGCCCAAGCAAGGCCTACGAGCAGTACTTC
CDR3aa: CASSPSKAYEQYF

abundance: many
d_gene: TRBD1
j_gene: TRBJ1-5
v_gene: TRBV7-8
CDR3nt: TGTGCCAGCAGCTTAGCCATACAGGGGGTTAGCAATCAGCCCCAGCATTTT
CDR3aa: CASSLAIQGVSNQPQHF

abundance: many
d_gene: TRBD1
j_gene: TRBJ2-7
v_gene: TRBV29-1
CDR3nt: TGCAGCGTTAACACAGGGGGGCGGTACGAGCAGTACTTC
CDR3aa: CSVNTGGRYEQYF

abundance: .
d_gene: TRBD1
j_gene: TRBJ1-1
v_gene: TRBV19
CDR3nt: TGTGCCAGTAGTAGTCCGGCAGGGACAGTCGAAGCTTTCTTT
CDR3aa: CASSSPAGTVEAFF

abundance: few
d_gene: TRBD2
j_gene: TRBJ2-5
v_gene: TRBV12-3/TRBV12-4
CDR3nt: TGTGCCAGCAGTTCTAGCGGGAGGATTGGTGGGACCCAGTACTTC
CDR3aa: CASSSSGRIGGTQYF

abundance: few
d_gene: TRBD1
j_gene: TRBJ2-7
v_gene: TRBV4-1
CDR3nt: TGCGCCAGCAGCCCCTCGGGACAGTTAGGCCCCCACGAGCAGTACTTC
CDR3aa: CASSPSGQLGPHEQYF

abundance: many
d_gene: TRBD1
j_gene: TRBJ1-1
v_gene: TRBV2
CDR3nt: TGTGCCAGCACTGACAGGGTGACTGAAGCTTTCTTT
CDR3aa: CASTDRVTEAFF

abundance: many
d_gene: TRBD1
j_gene: TRBJ2-1
v_gene: TRBV2
CDR3nt: TGTGCCAGCAGTCCGGATTGGACAGGGGTTGAGCAGTTCTTC
CDR3aa: CASSPDWTGVEQFF

abundance: many
d_gene: .
j_gene: TRBJ2-5
v_gene: TRBV11-2
CDR3nt: TGTGCCAGCAGCTTAGCCCTACCGGGGGAGACCCAGTACTTC
CDR3aa: CASSLALPGETQYF

abundance: .
d_gene: TRBD1
j_gene: TRBJ1-4
v_gene: TRBV2
CDR3nt: TGTGCCAGCAGTGAAAGACAGGGCGGTGAAAAACTGTTTTTT
CDR3aa: CASSERQGGEKLFF

abundance: many
d_gene: TRBD1
j_gene: TRBJ2-3
v_gene: TRBV6-5
CDR3nt: TGTGCCAGCAGTTACCGGGACAGGCTCCCCGGGACAGATACGCAGTATTTT
CDR3aa: CASSYRDRLPGTDTQYF

abundance: many
d_gene: .
j_gene: TRBJ1-1
v_gene: TRBV6-1
CDR3nt: TGTGCCAGCACTCGAGACCCGGGGACAATGAACACTGAAGCTTTCTTT
CDR3aa: CASTRDPGTMNTEAFF

abundance: many
d_gene: TRBD1
j_gene: TRBJ1-1
v_gene: TRBV28
CDR3nt: TGTGCCAGCAGTTCCAAGACAGGGGTAATTGCTGAAGCTTTCTTT
CDR3aa: CASSSKTGVIAEAFF

abundance: many
d_gene: TRBD1
j_gene: TRBJ1-2
v_gene: TRBV28
CDR3nt: TGTGCCAGCAGTTTACTACAGGGGGCGAACTATGGCTACACCTTC
CDR3aa: CASSLLQGANYGYTF

abundance: few
d_gene: .
j_gene: TRBJ1-3
v_gene: TRBV6-1
CDR3nt: TGTGCCAGCAGTGACGTTTTCGCTGGAAACACCATATATTTT
CDR3aa: CASSDVFAGNTIYF

abundance: few
d_gene: .
j_gene: TRBJ1-3
v_gene: TRBV28
CDR3nt: TGTGCCAGCAGTTTACCCACAGGCTCCTCTGGAAACACCATATATTTT
CDR3aa: CASSLPTGSSGNTIYF

abundance: many
d_gene: .
j_gene: TRBJ2-1
v_gene: TRBV3-1
CDR3nt: TGTGCCAGCAGCTACCGCCGGGGTAATGAGCAGTTCTTC
CDR3aa: CASSYRRGNEQFF

abundance: few
d_gene: .
j_gene: TRBJ2-1
v_gene: TRBV6-5
CDR3nt: TGTGCCAGCAGTTTAGCAAGTCTGAATGAGCAGTTCTTC
CDR3aa: CASSLASLNEQFF

abundance: many
d_gene: TRBD1
j_gene: TRBJ2-1
v_gene: TRBV7-6
CDR3nt: TGTGCCAGCAGCTTATCCTACCCGGGACAGAACTACAATGAGCAGTTCTTC
CDR3aa: CASSLSYPGQNYNEQFF

abundance: many
d_gene: TRBD1
j_gene: TRBJ1-2
v_gene: TRBV20-1
CDR3nt: TGCAGTGCTATAGCTACAGGGGAAATTGGCTACACCTTC
CDR3aa: CSAIATGEIGYTF

abundance: few
d_gene: TRBD2
j_gene: TRBJ2-1
v_gene: TRBV6-2/TRBV6-3
CDR3nt: TGTGCCAGCAGATGGAGCGGGAGCAATAATGAGCAGTTCTTC
CDR3aa: CASRWSGSNNEQFF

abundance: many
d_gene: TRBD2
j_gene: TRBJ2-5
v_gene: TRBV14
CDR3nt: TGTGCCAGCAGCCAACGTGATAGCGGGAGGGTCCGGGAGACCCAGTACTTC
CDR3aa: CASSQRDSGRVRETQYF

abundance: many
d_gene: TRBD2
j_gene: TRBJ2-2
v_gene: TRBV4-3
CDR3nt: TGCGCCAGCAGCCAAGATGGTAGCGGGAGCACCGGGGAGCTGTTTTTT
CDR3aa: CASSQDGSGSTGELFF

abundance: many
d_gene: .
j_gene: TRBJ2-7
v_gene: TRBV6-2/TRBV6-3
CDR3nt: TGTGCCAGCAGTTACAGGACCGTGGCCTACGAGCAGTACTTC
CDR3aa: CASSYRTVAYEQYF

abundance: many
d_gene: TRBD2
j_gene: TRBJ2-1
v_gene: TRBV28
CDR3nt: TGTGCCAGCAGCCTTACGGGGACTAGCAGCGAGCAGTTCTTC
CDR3aa: CASSLTGTSSEQFF

abundance: .
d_gene: .
j_gene: TRBJ1-2
v_gene: TRBV30
CDR3nt: TGTGCCTGGCGGGGAAATCAGGGCTACACCTTC
CDR3aa: CAWRGNQGYTF

abundance: many
d_gene: .
j_gene: TRBJ2-1
v_gene: TRBV6-4
CDR3nt: TGTGCCAGCAGTGAGGACGGCCGGTACAATGAGCAGTTCTTC
CDR3aa: CASSEDGRYNEQFF

abundance: few
d_gene: .
j_gene: TRBJ1-4
v_gene: TRBV24-1
CDR3nt: TGTGCCACCAGTGATTTGAACCCGGGGGCTAATGAAAAACTGTTTTTT
CDR3aa: CATSDLNPGANEKLFF

abundance: few
d_gene: .
j_gene: TRBJ2-3
v_gene: TRBV19
CDR3nt: TGTGCCAGTAGTACCGACGCAACCCTCACAGATACGCAGTATTTT
CDR3aa: CASSTDATLTDTQYF

abundance: .
d_gene: TRBD2
j_gene: TRBJ2-5
v_gene: TRBV20-1
CDR3nt: TGCAGTGCTAGAGATCTTTTTAGCGGGAGGGAATACCAAGAGACCCAGTACTTC
CDR3aa: CSARDLFSGREYQETQYF

abundance: .
d_gene: TRBD2
j_gene: TRBJ2-6
v_gene: TRBV7-3
CDR3nt: TGTGCCAGCAGCCCAGAACTAGCGGGAGCGACGTCAGGGGCCAACGTCCTGACTTTC
CDR3aa: CASSPELAGATSGANVLTF

abundance: many
d_gene: .
j_gene: TRBJ1-2
v_gene: TRBV7-8
CDR3nt: TGTGCCAGCAGCTTAGCGGCCCCTAACTATGGCTACACCTTC
CDR3aa: CASSLAAPNYGYTF